Presented here are 23 T cell receptor beta chains from one specimen sequenced in a study of read filtering for tumor transcriptome and immune sequencing. This library used approximately 390 ng RNA and molecular barcoded adaptors spanning alpha/delta and beta/gamma chains. TCRdb redid the calling of the reads with MiXCR, one entry per CDR3 protein. The profile shows 85,000 to 100,000 distinct CDR3 sequences, roughly 21% of them singletons. Sequenced: a population of CD138-negative cells sorted from bone marrow. The source of these receptors is a donor at least 40 years old with multiple myeloma.

This clonotype was counted ten times or more. The chain carries TRBV6-1 and TRBJ1-1, with 7 bases that match TRBD1. Germline values: CDR1 MNHNS, CDR2 SASEGT. The CDR3 is 14 residues long. J gave up 4 bases and V 6 bases, and 8 bases lay outside the gene matches. CDR3 in DNA: TGTGCCAGCAGGGAACAGGGGTGGGGCACTGAAGCTTTCTTT. It yields the protein CASREQGWGTEAFF.

This clonotype was observed a handful of times. The V and J genes are TRBV11-2 and TRBJ2-2, with D perhaps matching TRBD2 (5 bases). V lost 2 bases, J lost 5 bases, and 12 bases lay in between. Germline loops: CDR1 SGHAT, CDR2 FQNNGV. The CDR3 spans 15 residues. In DNA, the CDR3 is TGTGCCAGCAGCTTACTTCGATCGGGGACCGGGGAGCTGTTTTTT. Its protein product is CASSLLRSGTGELFF. The full variable domain, with the rest looked up from reference TRBV11-2 and TRBJ2-2, is EAGVAQSPRYKIIEKRQSVAFWCNPISGHATLYWYQQILGQGPKLLIQFQNNGVVDDSQLPKDRFSAERLKGVDSTLKIQPAKLEDSAVYLCASSLLRSGTGELFFGEGSRLTVL.

With regard to this clonotype: Since the CDR3 does not end with the conserved phenylalanine or tryptophan, this likely comes from a read error. The chain is built from TRBV19 and TRBJ2-2; a weak D match, TRBD1 (6 bases). Germline V gene data show CDR1 as LNHDA and CDR2 as SQIVND (reference sequence). The CDR3 consists of 15 residues. V dropped 3 bases and J dropped 3 bases, with 11 bases sitting between them. In DNA form, the CDR3 reads TGTGCCAGTAGTATCGGGCAGGGGTACACCGGGGAGCTGTTTCTT. This encodes CASSIGQGYTGELFL.

This clonotype appeared many times. The chain carries TRBV11-2 and TRBJ2-7; 9 nucleotides align to TRBD1. The ends lost 5 bases at V and 2 bases at J; junction bases unmatched: 7. The germline CDR1 and CDR2 sequences are SGHAT and FQNNGV. CDR3 length equals 15 residues. CDR3 bases: TGTGCCAGCAGCCCGAGGGACAGGGTCACCTACGAGCAGTACTTC. Residues: CASSPRDRVTYEQYF.

Ten or more counts support this clonotype. This chain links TRBV7-9 with TRBJ2-5; 11 positions agree with TRBD2. Germline lookup yields CDR1 SEHNR and CDR2 FQNEAQ (reference sequence). The length of the CDR3 is 17 residues. The junction had 7 bases not matched to a gene; V was cut back by 4 bases and J by 0 bases. The CDR3 here is CASSSTSGAWYQETQYF. In DNA, the CDR3 is TGTGCCAGCAGCTCGACTAGCGGGGCCTGGTACCAAGAGACCCAGTACTTC.

This clonotype was seen a handful of times. This chain joins TRBV28 and TRBJ2-5, with 11 bases fitting TRBD2. The CDR3 extends over 16 amino acids. Trimming cost V 6 bases and J 4 bases; bases outside gene matches: 10. CDR1 is MDHEN and CDR2 is SYDVKM in the germline V gene. The CDR3 reads CASSPPLAGGRETQYF. CDR3 in DNA: TGTGCCAGCAGCCCCCCGTTAGCGGGGGGGCGAGAGACCCAGTACTTC.

This clonotype was counted ten times or more. The genes are TRBV12-3 or TRBV12-4 and TRBJ1-5, with 10 bases that match TRBD1. This CDR3 comprises 14 residues. V dropped 6 bases and J dropped 7; count of bases not matched to a gene: 6. CDR3 sequence: CASRETGGGQPQHF. DNA for the CDR3: TGTGCCAGCAGGGAGACAGGGGGCGGGCAGCCCCAGCATTTT.

V is TRBV29-1 and J is TRBJ1-3; D remains unclear. Germline V gene data show CDR1 as SQVTM and CDR2 as ANQGSEA. The V and J ends lost 4 bases and 4 bases respectively, with 11 bases between them. This CDR3 spans 13 amino acids. The CDR3 region is CSVGTYLGNTIYF. CDR3 coding DNA: TGCAGCGTTGGGACTTACCTCGGAAACACCATATATTTT.

Comment on this clonotype: This may stem from a read error, because a much larger clone lies one nucleotide away. This chain connects TRBV28 to TRBJ1-5; no reliable D call. Trimming removed 7 bases at V and 3 bases at J, with 10 bases between. The CDR3 has 13 residues. The V gene's germline CDR1 is MDHEN and CDR2 SYDVKM. The CDR3 nucleotides read TGTGCCAGCACCGGGCGGTTCAATCAGCCCCAGCATTTT. Residues: CASTGRFNQPQHF.

Points on this clonotype: This clone may be a read error of a much larger clone one base away. This chain uses TRBV7-3 with TRBJ2-5, with 8 bases lining up with TRBD2. CDR1 SGHTA and CDR2 FQGTGA come from the germline V gene. V lost 5 bases to trimming and J lost 9 bases; unmatched junction nucleotides: 11. The length of the CDR3 is 14 residues. CDR3 in DNA: TGTGCCAGCAGCAGTACGGGACTAGGCGAGGCCCAGTACTTC. It is translated as CASSSTGLGEAQYF.

There are many counts of this clonotype. The J gene is TRBJ1-4, the V gene TRBV28; a possible D gene is TRBD1 (5 bases). The CDR3 is 13 amino acids. V gave up 4 bases and J gave up 7 bases, with 10 bases separating them. The germline V gene encodes CDR1 MDHEN and CDR2 SYDVKM. The CDR3 here is CASSSGPLEKLFF. For the CDR3, the DNA is TGTGCCAGCAGTTCGGGACCCCTTGAAAAACTGTTTTTT.

This clonotype was seen many times. The V gene is TRBV9, the J gene TRBJ2-3; D remains unclear. The V gene's germline CDR1 is SGDLS and CDR2 YYNGEE. Trimming took off 0 bases at V and 6 bases at J, with 11 bases between the two ends. There are 14 residues in the CDR3. CDR3 DNA: TGTGCCAGCAGCGTAGAATCTTCCTCTGATACGCAGTATTTT. The encoded protein is CASSVESSSDTQYF.

This clonotype appeared many times. V is TRBV9 and J is TRBJ2-3; 7 bases align to TRBD1. V shed 0 bases and J 12 bases; nucleotides not matched to a gene: 4. Germline lookup yields CDR1 SGDLS and CDR2 YYNGEE. This CDR3 has 12 amino acids. The CDR3 nucleotides are TGTGCCAGCAGCGTAGAAGAGGGGGCTCAGTATTTT. Protein sequence: CASSVEEGAQYF.

The sample holds many counts of this clonotype. The gene calls are TRBV28 and TRBJ1-1, with 9 bases fitting TRBD1. The CDR3 loop spans 15 amino acids. Germline V gives CDR1 MDHEN, CDR2 SYDVKM. The J segment lost 2 bases and the V segment lost 10 bases, leaving 11 bases of the junction unmatched. The CDR3 region is CATNSPTGGNTEAFF. In DNA form, the CDR3 reads TGTGCCACCAACTCTCCGACAGGGGGAAACACTGAAGCTTTCTTT.

This clonotype was picked up many times. J is TRBJ1-6 and V is TRBV18; possibly TRBD1 for D (6 bases). The CDR3 extends over 14 amino acids. With 2 bases removed from V and 7 bases from J, the gap between germline ends came to 9 bases. CDR1 KGHSH and CDR2 LQKENI come from the germline V gene. CDR3 sequence (DNA): TGTGCCAGCTCACCAACAGGGAACAATTCACCCCTCCACTTT. Translation: CASSPTGNNSPLHF. The variable domain in full, completed from reference TRBV18 and TRBJ1-6, reads NAGVMQNPRHLVRRRGQEARLRCSPMKGHSHVYWYRQLPEEGLKFMVYLQKENIIDESGMPKERFSAEFPKEGPSILRIQQVVRGDSAAYFCASSPTGNNSPLHFGNGTRLTVT.

Of note for this clonotype: An end of the junction does not agree with germline; a read error may underlie this. The V and J genes are TRBV6-2 or TRBV6-3 and TRBJ2-1; no clear D. The length of the CDR3 is 16 residues. Germline CDR1 and CDR2: MNHEY and SVGEGT. The CDR3 spells CASRSPSPDSYNEQLF. CDR3 in DNA: TGTGCCAGCAGGTCCCCCTCCCCTGACTCCTACAATGAGCAGCTCTTC.

The chain employs TRBV5-4 and TRBJ1-1; no firm D call. The CDR3 covers 14 residues. The germline V gene has CDR1 SGHNT and CDR2 YYREEE (reference sequence). V lost 4 bases, J lost 2 bases, and 12 bases lay in between. The CDR3 nucleotides read TGTGCCAGCAGCCCCGGTGGGGAAAACACTGAAGCTTTCTTT. Translating it yields CASSPGGENTEAFF.

This clonotype was counted many times. The J gene is TRBJ2-3, the V gene TRBV11-2, with D possibly TRBD2 on 6 matching bases. This CDR3 has 15 residues. Germline CDR1 SGHAT, CDR2 FQNNGV. V was trimmed by 7 bases and J by 2 bases, leaving 16 bases between them. The CDR3 DNA sequence: TGTGCCAGCACACGGGGGTCACTGAACACAGATACGCAGTATTTT. Amino acid sequence: CASTRGSLNTDTQYF.

Note on this clonotype: The germline gene is not matched at one end of the junction; a read error may be the cause. The gene calls are TRBV28 and TRBJ2-1; tentatively, D is TRBD2 (5 bases). The CDR3 totals 15 residues. Germline V gives CDR1 MDHEN, CDR2 SYDVKM. In DNA, the CDR3 is TGTGCCAGCAGTTCTTGGACTTGCGGGTACAATGAGCAGTTTTTC. It encodes CASSSWTCGYNEQFF.

Regarding this clonotype: It is likely a read error: a sequence one base away is far more abundant. The genes are TRBV7-2 and TRBJ2-2, with a possible D match to TRBD2 (6 bases). CDR3 length: 14 amino acids. The germline V gene has CDR1 SGHTA and CDR2 FQGNSA. The CDR3 DNA reads TGTGCCAGCAGCTTTGATTCGAACACCGGGGGGCTGTTTTTT. This gives the protein CASSFDSNTGGLFF.

This clonotype was counted many times. The chain joins TRBV10-1 to TRBJ1-2; D gene uncertain. From germline, CDR1 is WNHNN and CDR2 SYGVQD (reference sequence). The CDR3 has 16 residues. Trimming stripped 3 bases from V and 2 bases from J, with 16 bases between. This chain's CDR3 is CASSDAGFPENYGYTF. The CDR3 DNA reads TGCGCCAGCAGTGACGCGGGGTTCCCGGAGAACTATGGCTACACCTTC.

This clonotype has ten or more counts. The V call is TRBV5-1, the J call TRBJ2-5; D not certain. V lost 2 bases and J 1 base, leaving 9 bases between the germline ends. The germline V gene encodes CDR1 SGHRS and CDR2 YFSETQ. The CDR3 contains 14 residues. This chain's CDR3 is CASSLSLGQETQYF. The CDR3 DNA follows: TGCGCCAGCAGCTTATCGTTGGGCCAAGAGACCCAGTACTTC.

This clonotype has only a few counts. This chain uses TRBV28 with TRBJ1-1, with D possibly matching TRBD1 (6 bases). The length of the CDR3 is 13 residues. The V gene's germline CDR1 is MDHEN and CDR2 SYDVKM. V lost 6 bases and J lost 7, with 15 bases in between. CDR3 protein: CASSPLGGYEAFF. In nucleotides, the CDR3 is TGTGCCAGCAGCCCTTTGGGGGGCTATGAAGCTTTCTTT.